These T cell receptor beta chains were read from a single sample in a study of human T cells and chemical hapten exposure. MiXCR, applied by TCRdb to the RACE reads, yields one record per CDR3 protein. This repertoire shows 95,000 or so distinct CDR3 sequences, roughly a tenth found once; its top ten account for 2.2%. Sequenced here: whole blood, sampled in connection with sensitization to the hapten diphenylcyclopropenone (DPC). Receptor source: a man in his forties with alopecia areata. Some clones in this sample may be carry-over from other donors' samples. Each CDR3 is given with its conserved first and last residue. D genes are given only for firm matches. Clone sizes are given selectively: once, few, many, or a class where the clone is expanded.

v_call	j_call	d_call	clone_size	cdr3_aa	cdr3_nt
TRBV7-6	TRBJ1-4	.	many	CASSFGGALMEKLFF	TGTGCCAGCAGCTTTGGGGGGGCCCTAATGGAAAAACTGTTTTTT
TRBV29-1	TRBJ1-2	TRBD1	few	CSVVRGRGGYTF	TGCAGCGTTGTTAGGGGGCGTGGAGGCTACACCTTC
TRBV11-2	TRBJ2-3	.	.	CASSLELLAKDTQYF	TGTGCCAGCAGCTTAGAGTTACTAGCCAAAGATACGCAGTATTTT
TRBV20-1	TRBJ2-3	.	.	CSAPGGTDTQYF	TGCAGTGCCCCCGGGGGCACAGATACGCAGTATTTT
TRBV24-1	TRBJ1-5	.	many	CATAEGSNQPQHF	TGTGCCACCGCGGAGGGGAGCAATCAGCCCCAGCATTTT
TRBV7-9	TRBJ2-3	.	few	CASSPAGTDTQYF	TGTGCCAGCAGCCCGGCGGGTACAGATACGCAGTATTTT
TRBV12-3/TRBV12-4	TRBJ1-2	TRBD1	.	CASSPGGGQYGYTF	TGTGCCAGCAGTCCAGGGGGTGGTCAGTATGGCTACACCTTC
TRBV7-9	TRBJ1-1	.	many	CASREGGTEAFF	TGTGCCAGCAGGGAGGGGGGCACTGAAGCTTTCTTT
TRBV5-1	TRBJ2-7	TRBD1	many	CASRRDRAIHEQYF	TGCGCCAGCAGACGGGACAGGGCCATCCACGAGCAGTACTTC
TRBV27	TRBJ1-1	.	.	CASSLYWGGNTEAFF	TGTGCCAGCAGTTTGTACTGGGGGGGGAACACTGAAGCTTTCTTT
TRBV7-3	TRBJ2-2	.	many	CASSGGQGNTGELFF	TGTGCCAGCAGCGGAGGTCAGGGGAACACCGGGGAGCTGTTTTTT
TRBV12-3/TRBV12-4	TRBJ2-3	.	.	CASSLGASGSVGTDTQYF	TGTGCCAGCAGCCTAGGGGCTTCCGGGAGTGTAGGCACAGATACGCAGTATTTT
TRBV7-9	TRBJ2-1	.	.	CASSFPSIMEQFF	TGTGCCAGCAGCTTCCCCTCAATTATGGAGCAGTTCTTC
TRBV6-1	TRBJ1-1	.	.	CASSESGPNGKAFF	TGTGCCAGCAGTGAGTCCGGGCCAAACGGGAAAGCTTTCTTT
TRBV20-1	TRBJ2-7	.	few	CSAPRPGSYEQYF	TGCAGTGCTCCCAGACCGGGTTCCTACGAGCAGTACTTC
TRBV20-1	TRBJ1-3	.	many	CSAPTAQSGNTIYF	TGCAGTGCTCCCACAGCACAATCTGGAAACACCATATATTTT
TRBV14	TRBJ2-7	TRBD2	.	CASSYGLAGYEQYF	TGTGCCAGCAGCTACGGACTAGCGGGTTACGAGCAGTACTTC
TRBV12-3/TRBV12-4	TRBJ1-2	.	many	CASSLTAGANYGYTF	TGTGCCAGCAGCCTGACCGCTGGAGCTAACTATGGCTACACCTTC
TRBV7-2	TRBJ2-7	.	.	CASSPFSYEQYF	TGTGCCAGCAGCCCCTTCTCCTACGAGCAGTACTTC
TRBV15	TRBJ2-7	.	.	CATSRAGGEQGYEQYF	TGTGCCACCAGCAGAGCGGGTGGTGAGCAGGGCTACGAGCAGTACTTC
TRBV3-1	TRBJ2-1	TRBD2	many	CASSPGTSGIYNEQFF	TGTGCCAGCAGCCCCGGGACTAGCGGGATCTACAATGAGCAGTTCTTC
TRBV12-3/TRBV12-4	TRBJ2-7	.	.	CASSLGVTPYEQYF	TGTGCCAGCAGTTTAGGTGTGACACCCTACGAGCAGTACTTC
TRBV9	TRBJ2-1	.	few	CASSGQYEQFF	TGTGCCAGCAGCGGTCAATATGAGCAGTTCTTC
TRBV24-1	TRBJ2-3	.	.	CATSTSGLVDTQYF	TGTGCCACCAGTACCAGCGGGCTGGTGGATACGCAGTATTTT
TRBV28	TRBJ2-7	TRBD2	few	CASSSIAGGPYEQYF	TGTGCCAGCAGTTCTATAGCGGGAGGGCCTTACGAGCAGTACTTC
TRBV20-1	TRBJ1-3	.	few	CSARVESGGNTIYF	TGCAGTGCTAGAGTGGAGTCGGGCGGAAACACCATATATTTT
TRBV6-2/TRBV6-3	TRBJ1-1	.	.	CASSYNQAYTEAFF	TGTGCCAGCAGTTACAATCAGGCATACACTGAAGCTTTCTTT